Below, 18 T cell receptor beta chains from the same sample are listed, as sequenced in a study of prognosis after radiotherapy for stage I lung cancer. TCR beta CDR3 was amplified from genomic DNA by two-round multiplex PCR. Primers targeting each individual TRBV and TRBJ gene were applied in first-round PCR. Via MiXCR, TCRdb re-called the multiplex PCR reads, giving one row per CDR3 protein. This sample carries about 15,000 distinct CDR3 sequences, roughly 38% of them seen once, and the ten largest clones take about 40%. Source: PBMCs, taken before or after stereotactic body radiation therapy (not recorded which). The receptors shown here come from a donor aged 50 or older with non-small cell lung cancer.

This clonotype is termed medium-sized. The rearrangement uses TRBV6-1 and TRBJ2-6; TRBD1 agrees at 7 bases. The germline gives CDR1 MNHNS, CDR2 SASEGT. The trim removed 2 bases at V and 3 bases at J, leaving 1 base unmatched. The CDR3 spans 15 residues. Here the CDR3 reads CASSESGGGANVLTF. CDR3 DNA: TGTGCCAGCAGTGAATCAGGGGGTGGGGCCAACGTCCTGACTTTC.

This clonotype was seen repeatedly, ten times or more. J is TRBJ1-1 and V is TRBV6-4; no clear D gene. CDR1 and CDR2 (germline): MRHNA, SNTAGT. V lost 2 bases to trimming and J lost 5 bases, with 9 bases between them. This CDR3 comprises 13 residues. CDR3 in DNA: TGTGCCAGCAGTGACGCCAGTGGGACTGAAGCTTTCTTT. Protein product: CASSDASGTEAFF.

CDR3 nucleotides: TGTGCCAGTAGTATGGAATCCGTCTCCAGAAACACCATATATTTT. Protein product: CASSMESVSRNTIYF. V is TRBV19 and J is TRBJ1-3; D not certain. V was pared by 3 bases and J by 5 bases, with 14 bases between. The CDR3 length is 15 residues. Per the germline V gene, CDR1 is LNHDA and CDR2 is SQIVND (reference sequence).

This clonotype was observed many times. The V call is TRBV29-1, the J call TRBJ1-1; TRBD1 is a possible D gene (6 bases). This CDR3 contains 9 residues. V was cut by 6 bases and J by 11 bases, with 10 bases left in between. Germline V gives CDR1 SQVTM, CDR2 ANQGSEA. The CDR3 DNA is TGCAGCGTGGGACAATCGGCTTTCTTT. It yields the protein CSVGQSAFF.

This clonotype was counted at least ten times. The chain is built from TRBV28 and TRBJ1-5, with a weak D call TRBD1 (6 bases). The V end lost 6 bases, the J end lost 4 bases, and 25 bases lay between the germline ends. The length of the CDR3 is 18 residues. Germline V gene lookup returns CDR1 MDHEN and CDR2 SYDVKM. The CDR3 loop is CASSSLLGFNRANQPQHF. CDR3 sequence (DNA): TGTGCCAGCAGCTCCCTTCTCGGATTTAACAGGGCGAATCAGCCCCAGCATTTT.

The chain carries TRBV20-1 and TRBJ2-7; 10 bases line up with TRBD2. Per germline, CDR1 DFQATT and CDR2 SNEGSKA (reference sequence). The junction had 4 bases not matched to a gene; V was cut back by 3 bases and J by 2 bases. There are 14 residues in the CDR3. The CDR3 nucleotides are TGCAGTGCTAGGACTAGCGGGTCGACCTACGAGCAGTACTTC. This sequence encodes CSARTSGSTYEQYF.

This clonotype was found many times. The DNA of the CDR3 is TGTGCCAGCAGTTTTGAGCCTGGAAATGAAAAACTGTTTTTT. It is translated as CASSFEPGNEKLFF. The J gene is TRBJ1-4, the V gene TRBV6-5; no firm D call. Trimming stripped 4 bases from V and 5 bases from J, with 11 bases between. Germline CDR1 MNHEY, CDR2 SVGAGI. There are 14 residues in the CDR3.

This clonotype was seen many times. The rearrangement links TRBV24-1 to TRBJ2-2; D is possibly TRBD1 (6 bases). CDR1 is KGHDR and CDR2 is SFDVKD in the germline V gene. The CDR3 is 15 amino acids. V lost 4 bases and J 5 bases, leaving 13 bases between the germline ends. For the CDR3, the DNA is TGTGCCACCAGTGACCGCCTAGGGGGTACCGGGGAGCTGTTTTTT. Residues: CATSDRLGGTGELFF.

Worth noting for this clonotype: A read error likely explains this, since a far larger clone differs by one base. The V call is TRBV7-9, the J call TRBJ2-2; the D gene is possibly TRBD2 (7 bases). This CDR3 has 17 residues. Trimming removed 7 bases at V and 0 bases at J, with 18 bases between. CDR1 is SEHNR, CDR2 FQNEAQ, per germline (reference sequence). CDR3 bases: TGTGCCAGCATCCCGCGGGGGCGGAGTGCGAACACCGGGGAGCTGTTTTTT. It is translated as CASIPRGRSANTGELFF.

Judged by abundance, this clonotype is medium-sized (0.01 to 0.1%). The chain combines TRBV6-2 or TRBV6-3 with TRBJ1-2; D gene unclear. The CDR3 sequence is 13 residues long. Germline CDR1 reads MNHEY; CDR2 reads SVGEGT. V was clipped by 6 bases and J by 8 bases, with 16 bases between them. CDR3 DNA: TGTGCCAGCAGCGTGAGGCTTATGATGGGCTACACCTTC. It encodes CASSVRLMMGYTF.

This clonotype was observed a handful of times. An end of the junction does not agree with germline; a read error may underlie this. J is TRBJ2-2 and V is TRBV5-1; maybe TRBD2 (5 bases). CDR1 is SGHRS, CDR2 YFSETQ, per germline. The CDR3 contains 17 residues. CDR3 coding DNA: TGCGCCAGCAGCGTATCACCGGGAAAGGTTTGGACCGGGGAGCTGTCTTTT. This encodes CASSVSPGKVWTGELSF.

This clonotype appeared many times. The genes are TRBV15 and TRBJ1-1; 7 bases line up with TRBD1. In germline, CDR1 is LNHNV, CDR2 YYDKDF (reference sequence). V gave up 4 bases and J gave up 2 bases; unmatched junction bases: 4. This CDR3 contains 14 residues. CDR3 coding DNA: TGTGCCACCAGCAAAGACAGGGTCAACACTGAAGCTTTCTTT. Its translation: CATSKDRVNTEAFF.

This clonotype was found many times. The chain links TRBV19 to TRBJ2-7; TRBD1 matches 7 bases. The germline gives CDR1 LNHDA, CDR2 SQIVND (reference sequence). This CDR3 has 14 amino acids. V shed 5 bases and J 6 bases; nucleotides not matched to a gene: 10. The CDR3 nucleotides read TGTGCCAGTAGTGCCCCTCGGGACAGCTCCGAGCAGTACTTC. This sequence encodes CASSAPRDSSEQYF.

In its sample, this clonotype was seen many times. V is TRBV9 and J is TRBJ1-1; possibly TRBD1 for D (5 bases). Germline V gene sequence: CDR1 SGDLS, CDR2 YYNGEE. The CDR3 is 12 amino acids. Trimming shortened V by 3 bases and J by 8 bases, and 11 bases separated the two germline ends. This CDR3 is CASSAPGREAFF. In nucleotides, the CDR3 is TGTGCCAGCAGCGCCCCGGGACGGGAAGCTTTCTTT. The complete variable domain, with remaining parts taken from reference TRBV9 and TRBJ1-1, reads DSGVTQTPKHLITATGQRVTLRCSPRSGDLSVYWYQQSLDQGLQFLIQYYNGEERAKGNILERFSAQQFPDLHSELNLSSLELGDSALYFCASSAPGREAFFGQGTRLTVV.

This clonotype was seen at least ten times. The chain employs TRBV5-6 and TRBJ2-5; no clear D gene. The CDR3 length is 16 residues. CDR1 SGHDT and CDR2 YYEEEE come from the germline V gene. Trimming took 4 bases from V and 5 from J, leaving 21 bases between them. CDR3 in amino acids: CASSPSRIPGAETQYF. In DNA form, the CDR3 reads TGTGCCAGCAGCCCGAGTCGGATCCCCGGCGCCGAGACCCAGTACTTC.

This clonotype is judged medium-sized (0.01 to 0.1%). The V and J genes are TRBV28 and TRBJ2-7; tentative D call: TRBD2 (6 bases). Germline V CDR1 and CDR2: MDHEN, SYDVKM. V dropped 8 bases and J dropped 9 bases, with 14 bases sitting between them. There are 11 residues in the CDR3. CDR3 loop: CASQAGLGQYF. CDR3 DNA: TGTGCCAGCCAGGCGGGGCTTGGGCAGTACTTC.

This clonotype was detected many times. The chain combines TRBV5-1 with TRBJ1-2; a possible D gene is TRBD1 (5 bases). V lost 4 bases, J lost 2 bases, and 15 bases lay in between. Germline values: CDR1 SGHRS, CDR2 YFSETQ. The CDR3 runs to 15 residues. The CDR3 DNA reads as TGCGCCAGCAGCGGGGGACCGCGTGGAAACTATGGCTACACCTTC. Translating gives CASSGGPRGNYGYTF.

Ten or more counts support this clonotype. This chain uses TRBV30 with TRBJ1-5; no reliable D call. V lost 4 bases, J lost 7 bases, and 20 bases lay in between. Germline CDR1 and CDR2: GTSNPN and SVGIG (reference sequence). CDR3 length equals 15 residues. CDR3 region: CAWNDERELGQPQHF. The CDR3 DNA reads TGTGCCTGGAACGACGAAAGGGAGTTAGGGCAGCCCCAGCATTTT. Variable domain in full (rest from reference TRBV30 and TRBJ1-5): SQTIHQWPATLVQPVGSPLSLECTVEGTSNPNLYWYRQAAGRGLQLLFYSVGIGQISSEVPQNLSASRPQDRQFILSSKKLLLSDSGFYLCAWNDERELGQPQHFGDGTRLSIL.